Listed below are T cell receptor beta chains from one sample, sequenced in a study of CXCR3-negative and CXCR3-positive naive CD8 T cells. From the 5' RACE reads, TCRdb lists one entry per CDR3 protein and no DNA. This sample's clone table lists 50,000 to 65,000 distinct CDR3 sequences. Sequences were obtained from naive CXCR3- CD8+ T cells from blood. Receptors originate from a human donor in good health. Some clones in this sample may be carry-over from other donors' samples. CDR3s include the opening cysteine and the closing phenylalanine or tryptophan. Clone size is stated in some rows and not others, as once, few, many or a class when expanded.

j_call | clone_size | v_call | cdr3_aa
TRBJ2-7 | . | TRBV4-3 | CASSQDTGFGNEQYF
TRBJ2-7 | . | TRBV6-2/TRBV6-3 | CASSYSSREQYF
TRBJ2-1 | . | TRBV3-1 | CASSQDLRASYNEQFF
TRBJ2-1 | . | TRBV7-9 | CASSSTSSSYNEQFF
TRBJ2-7 | . | TRBV7-3 | CASSADNHPEQYF
TRBJ2-5 | . | TRBV29-1 | CSVEGTGWETQYF
TRBJ2-7 | . | TRBV5-1 | CASSLLGATYEQYF
TRBJ2-3 | . | TRBV14 | CASSTLGDTQYF
TRBJ2-7 | . | TRBV29-1 | CSVAPKNSYEQYF
TRBJ2-1 | . | TRBV6-6 | CASSSTQGSYNEQFF
TRBJ1-4 | . | TRBV15 | CATRQSRNEKLFF
TRBJ2-7 | . | TRBV12-3/TRBV12-4 | CASSYTGGRGGDEQYF
TRBJ2-6 | . | TRBV28 | CASSFTGANVLTF
TRBJ2-7 | . | TRBV29-1 | CSVEESGGYEQYF
TRBJ2-3 | . | TRBV28 | CASSPLQSWDTQYF
TRBJ1-1 | . | TRBV27 | CASSPLPYLQQNTEAFF
TRBJ1-6 | . | TRBV7-2 | CASSFTPPSRTVKSPLHF
TRBJ2-3 | . | TRBV5-1 | CASTGSVSGDTQYF
TRBJ2-7 | . | TRBV4-1 | CASSNIQGYEQYF
TRBJ2-2 | . | TRBV29-1 | CSVEDRKNTGELFF
TRBJ2-7 | . | TRBV20-1 | CSAPDPIYYEQYF
TRBJ1-2 | . | TRBV14 | CASSRSGEYGYTF
TRBJ2-2 | . | TRBV11-2 | CASSRRGGETGELFF
TRBJ2-7 | . | TRBV7-2 | CASSLGGGPLHEQYF
TRBJ2-7 | . | TRBV20-1 | CNARATYEQYF
TRBJ1-2 | . | TRBV2 | CAGRDRLYGYTF
TRBJ2-1 | medium-sized | TRBV3-1 | CASSRGRLSPYNEQFF
TRBJ2-7 | . | TRBV9 | CASSATGTYEQYF
TRBJ2-5 | . | TRBV20-1 | CSARVAGEETQYF
TRBJ2-1 | . | TRBV7-6 | CASSFEPGDYNEQFF
TRBJ2-7 | . | TRBV20-1 | CSARDRDPSSSPGEQYF
TRBJ2-7 | . | TRBV30 | CAWSPAPAYEQYF
TRBJ2-1 | . | TRBV7-9 | CASSPGRSDNEQFF
TRBJ2-1 | . | TRBV14 | CASRSTFNEQFF
TRBJ1-2 | medium-sized | TRBV25-1 | CASSGPDRSYGYTF
TRBJ2-5 | medium-sized | TRBV28 | CASFGLAEETQYF
TRBJ2-7 | . | TRBV4-1 | CASSHHGNMVDVDF
TRBJ1-1 | . | TRBV19 | CASSPVGAEAFF
TRBJ2-1 | . | TRBV5-6 | CASSPVSSPNEQFF
TRBJ2-2 | . | TRBV6-5 | CASRISGRVNTGELFF
TRBJ1-4 | . | TRBV15 | CATSSAYRADEKLFF
TRBJ2-3 | . | TRBV18 | CASSPTSTTTADTQYF
TRBJ2-1 | . | TRBV28 | CASTFQDSGNEQFF
TRBJ2-1 | . | TRBV6-5 | CASSYSFAGGLNEQFF
TRBJ2-5 | . | TRBV6-5 | CASSTTGTGIGETQYF
TRBJ1-1 | . | TRBV7-6 | CASSLGEDTEAFF
TRBJ1-2 | . | TRBV10-3 | CAISGGQGVDSYGYTF
TRBJ2-3 | . | TRBV7-9 | CASSPGPAEYSDTQYF
TRBJ2-7 | . | TRBV4-1 | CASSQEVGRYYEQYF
TRBJ2-3 | . | TRBV4-3 | CASSQAGGTSITDTQYF
TRBJ2-2 | . | TRBV6-5 | CASSYKDRVRSTGELFF
TRBJ2-2 | . | TRBV5-5 | CASSLRVGRRPNTGELFF
TRBJ2-1 | . | TRBV9 | CASSLIAGAGNEQFF
TRBJ2-2 | . | TRBV12-3/TRBV12-4 | CASRPQDGGGTGELFF
TRBJ2-3 | . | TRBV5-1 | CASSLASGGPDTQYF